This note documents a single T cell receptor beta chain sequence. In the original workflow: Estimates of nucleated cell counts were drawn from the amplification of reference gene primers. Assay used: immunoSEQ multiplex PCR; TCRdb lists only in-frame clones, some missing. V and J calls and clone size are as listed in that table; D and trimming were resolved from the DNA. Of roughly 70,000 clones in the sample, 70% to 75% were seen once. The sample comes from a study of blood T cell repertoires in COVID-19. Overall study context: T cells, B-cell-depleted T cells, or PBMCs supplied cDNA or gDNA.

The germline gives CDR1 MNHEY, CDR2 SMNVEV (reference sequence). The CDR3 runs 14 residues. The V end lost 8 bases, the J end lost 4 bases, and 15 bases lay between the germline ends. The chain links TRBV27 to TRBJ1-5, with D possibly matching TRBD1 (5 bases). Sequencing was carried out using peripheral blood. The sequence derives from a man between 60 and 75 years old with acute or convalescent COVID-19. CDR3 DNA: TGTGCCAGCGCAGTCGGGGGGAGTAATCAGCCCCAGCATTTT. Translating gives CASAVGGSNQPQHF.